These 17 T cell receptor beta chains were sequenced from one sample in a study of OX40 agonist ivuxolimab in advanced cancers. TCRdb keeps only in-frame clones here, not all; method: immunoSEQ multiplex PCR. The data contain about 74,000 clones, approximately 90% of them singletons. Here the sequenced sample was CD4+ or CD8+ T cells sorted from blood, taken in a trial of the OX40 agonist ivuxolimab. These receptor sequences come from an adult with an advanced solid tumor such as melanoma, head and neck, liver or kidney cancer.

This sequence joins TRBV27 and TRBJ2-3; the D is unclear. The CDR3 runs 13 residues. Per the germline V gene, CDR1 is MNHEY and CDR2 is SMNVEV (reference sequence). Trimming removed 4 bases at V and 4 bases at J, with 9 bases between. CDR3 coding DNA: TGTGCCAGCAGTTCTACCCCGGCAGATACGCAGTATTTT. Translation: CASSSTPADTQYF.

The V call is TRBV7-2, the J call TRBJ2-5; tentative D call: TRBD1 (5 bases). V shed 1 base and J shed 1 base, with 10 bases lying between them. In germline, CDR1 is SGHTA, CDR2 FQGNSA. The CDR3 is made up of 15 amino acids. CDR3 DNA sequence: TGTGCCAGCAGCTTAGTCGACAGAGCCCAAGAGACCCAGTACTTC. Translated: CASSLVDRAQETQYF.

The table lists this clone with a few counts. The chain carries TRBV7-8 and TRBJ2-7, with 8 bases aligning to TRBD1. Trimming at V came to 5 bases and at J to 5 bases, leaving 8 bases not matched to a gene. The length of the CDR3 is 14 residues. Germline loops: CDR1 SGHVS, CDR2 FQNEAQ. The CDR3 reads CASSHDRGRHEQYF. The DNA for the CDR3 is TGTGCCAGCAGCCACGACAGGGGTAGGCACGAGCAGTACTTC.

This clone was picked up a small number of times. CDR3 bases: TGTGCCAGCAGTTTTGGGAGGGGGGCCGGGGAGCTGTTTTTT. Translated, it gives CASSFGRGAGELFF. V usage is TRBV27 and J usage is TRBJ2-2; the D gene is possibly TRBD2 (7 bases). Per the germline V gene, CDR1 is MNHEY and CDR2 is SMNVEV (reference sequence). V lost 3 bases and J lost 6, with 11 bases in between. This CDR3 spans 14 amino acids.

This chain links TRBV28 with TRBJ2-2, with D possibly being TRBD1 (6 bases). With 4 bases removed from V and 5 bases from J, the gap between germline ends came to 14 bases. The germline V gene has CDR1 MDHEN and CDR2 SYDVKM. CDR3 length equals 15 residues. The chain's CDR3 is CASSSRDIFTGELFF. The CDR3 DNA reads as TGTGCCAGCAGTTCTCGGGACATTTTTACCGGGGAGCTGTTTTTT.

V gene TRBV5-4 combines with J gene TRBJ1-1, with TRBD1 as a possible D gene (6 bases). Germline loops: CDR1 SGHNT, CDR2 YYREEE (reference sequence). The germline V and J ends were trimmed by 5 bases and 1 base, with 12 bases remaining between them. The CDR3 runs 14 residues. CDR3 amino acids: CASRFRGTNTEAFF. The CDR3 nucleotides are TGTGCCAGCAGATTCAGGGGTACGAACACTGAAGCTTTCTTT. The complete variable domain, with remaining parts taken from reference TRBV5-4 and TRBJ1-1, reads ETGVTQSPTHLIKTRGQQVTLRCSSQSGHNTVSWYQQALGQGPQFIFQYYREEENGRGNFPPRFSGLQFPNYSSELNVNALELDDSALYLCASRFRGTNTEAFFGQGTRLTVV.

The chain joins TRBV27 to TRBJ2-1, with D possibly TRBD1 on 7 matching bases. Germline loops: CDR1 MNHEY, CDR2 SMNVEV (reference sequence). This CDR3 region has 15 residues. Trimming stripped 7 bases from V and 3 bases from J, with 16 bases between. DNA for the CDR3: TGTGCCAGCAAAGACCGACAGGGACTCTACAATGAGCAGTTCTTC. This translates into CASKDRQGLYNEQFF.

The rearrangement joins TRBV13 to TRBJ2-5; D perhaps matches TRBD2 (6 bases). Germline lookup yields CDR1 PRHDT and CDR2 FYEKMQ (reference sequence). V was trimmed by 5 bases and J by 5 bases, leaving 21 bases between them. The CDR3 runs to 16 residues. This chain's CDR3 is CASSTGTGWGGETQYF. The CDR3 DNA is TGTGCCAGCAGCACGGGGACTGGATGGGGAGGCGAGACCCAGTACTTC.

This chain uses TRBV9 with TRBJ2-7; 8 bases are shared with TRBD2. V gave up 5 bases and J gave up 7 bases; unmatched junction bases: 2. Germline CDR1 reads SGDLS; CDR2 reads YYNGEE. This CDR3 contains 11 residues. The CDR3 sequence is CASSRGGEQYF. The CDR3 DNA follows: TGTGCCAGCAGTCGGGGGGGTGAGCAGTACTTC.

This chain uses TRBV7-9 with TRBJ2-7; no definite D call. Germline V gives CDR1 SEHNR, CDR2 FQNEAQ (reference sequence). The V end lost 4 bases, the J end lost 5 bases, and 24 bases lay between the germline ends. This CDR3 has 17 residues. Written as DNA, the CDR3 is TGTGCCAGCAGCTCCGACCGGGCCTCCGAACCCCTGGACGAGCAGTACTTC. Encoded protein: CASSSDRASEPLDEQYF.

J is TRBJ2-7 and V is TRBV4-3; D gene ambiguous. Trimming left V 1 base short and J 1 base short, with 11 bases between. Germline lookup yields CDR1 LGHNA and CDR2 YSLEER. There are 15 residues in the CDR3. The chain's CDR3 is CASSQGRERSYEQYF. The CDR3 nucleotides are TGCGCCAGCAGCCAAGGACGAGAACGATCCTACGAGCAGTACTTC.

In its sample, this clone is large (0.1 to 1%). The CDR3 protein is CASTSTGNQPQHF. CDR3 sequence (DNA): TGTGCCAGCACCTCAACAGGGAATCAGCCCCAGCATTTT. The chain carries TRBV6-6 and TRBJ1-5, with TRBD1 as a possible D gene (6 bases). Deletions cut 7 bases from V and 4 bases from J, with 11 bases between. Germline-derived CDR1 and CDR2 are MNHNY and SVGAGI (reference sequence). This CDR3 has 13 residues.

The chain combines TRBV6-1 with TRBJ2-3; either TRBD1 or TRBD2 may fit D (6 bases each). There are 14 residues in the CDR3. CDR1 and CDR2 from the germline V gene are MNHNS and SASEGT. Trimming removed 3 bases from V and 6 bases from J, with 13 bases in between. The CDR3 coding sequence is TGTGCCAGCAGTGAGGCCGGGGGCTGGGATACGCAGTATTTT. It encodes CASSEAGGWDTQYF.

The rearrangement uses TRBV7-8 and TRBJ2-7; 10 positions agree with TRBD1. Trimming at V came to 3 bases and at J to 1 base, leaving 6 bases not matched to a gene. Germline V gives CDR1 SGHVS, CDR2 FQNEAQ. This CDR3 contains 16 residues. CDR3 region: CASSFPGQGTSYEQYF. The CDR3 nucleotides are TGTGCCAGCAGCTTCCCGGGACAGGGGACTTCCTACGAGCAGTACTTC.

The count of this clone is one. Other DNA sequences in the same sample also yield this CDR3. The J gene is TRBJ1-4, the V gene TRBV28; weak D call: TRBD1 (6 bases). CDR1 is MDHEN and CDR2 is SYDVKM in the germline V gene. This CDR3 comprises 15 residues. The V gene lost 1 base and the J gene lost 5 bases, with 11 bases spanning the gap. In DNA form, the CDR3 reads TGTGCCAGCAGTTTATTGGACAGACTCAATGAAAAACTGTTTTTT. The encoded protein is CASSLLDRLNEKLFF.

This CDR3 reads CASRSGSLRSEQFF. CDR3 sequence (DNA): TGTGCCAGCAGGTCCGGGTCCCTCCGGAGTGAGCAGTTCTTC. The rearrangement uses TRBV13 and TRBJ2-1; no clear D gene. The germline V and J ends were trimmed by 6 bases and 9 bases, with 18 bases remaining between them. Germline lookup yields CDR1 PRHDT and CDR2 FYEKMQ (reference sequence). This CDR3 has 14 residues.

The CDR3 sequence: CASSLGTGLANYGYTF. The DNA of the CDR3 is TGCGCCAGCAGCTTGGGAACAGGGCTAGCTAACTATGGCTACACCTTC. V usage is TRBV5-1 and J usage is TRBJ1-2, with D possibly matching TRBD1 (6 bases). CDR3 size: 16 residues. Between the trimmed V and J ends, which lost 0 bases and 0 bases, there was a span of 12 bases. CDR1 SGHRS and CDR2 YFSETQ come from the germline V gene.